The 5 T cell receptor beta chains below all came from one sample that was sequenced in a study of PD-1 blockade in classical Hodgkin lymphoma. Brentuximab vedotin exposure varied among the patients, all of whom had relapsed after autologous stem cell transplantation. Clones were read by immunoSEQ multiplex PCR, and TCRdb kept only the in-frame ones, dropping some. Among roughly 140,000 clones listed, about 81% were seen once. The sequencing here drew on peripheral blood mononuclear cells (PBMCs), taken before the second cycle of nivolumab. These receptors all stem from a human donor with classical Hodgkin lymphoma.

This rearrangement joins TRBV11-2 to TRBJ2-3; the D is unclear. The CDR3 consists of 16 residues. The germline CDR1 and CDR2 sequences are SGHAT and FQNNGV. V was trimmed by 2 bases and J by 0 bases, leaving 12 bases between them. DNA for the CDR3: TGTGCCAGCAGCTTACTCCGGACCTTAAGCACAGATACGCAGTATTTT. Residues: CASSLLRTLSTDTQYF.

The rearrangement joins TRBV11-3 to TRBJ2-2; TRBD2 might be the D (5 bases). The length of the CDR3 is 15 residues. V was clipped by 3 bases and J by 8 bases, with 16 bases between them. CDR1 is SGHNT and CDR2 is YENEEA in the germline V gene. CDR3 DNA: TGTGCCAGCAGCTTCGGGATTTCCCCTGCAGGGGAGCTGTTTTTT. It encodes CASSFGISPAGELFF.

V and J are TRBV2 and TRBJ2-3; 12 nucleotides line up with TRBD2. CDR1 and CDR2 from the germline V gene are SNHLY and FYNNEI. V trimming: 2 bases; J trimming: 7 bases; junction bases outside the gene matches: 4. The length of the CDR3 is 15 residues. The CDR3 here is CASSELAGGLNTQYF. The DNA for the CDR3 is TGTGCCAGCAGTGAACTAGCGGGGGGGCTTAATACGCAGTATTTT.

This clone was detected only once. V gene TRBV11-2 combines with J gene TRBJ1-1; D is unresolved. Germline V CDR1 and CDR2: SGHAT, FQNNGV. The V gene lost 1 base and the J gene lost 3 bases, with 15 bases spanning the gap. The length of the CDR3 is 16 residues. The CDR3 reads CASSLGSGFGDTEAFF. CDR3 sequence (DNA): TGTGCCAGCAGCTTAGGTTCCGGATTTGGGGACACTGAAGCTTTCTTT.

The chain employs TRBV10-3 and TRBJ1-6; TRBD1 agrees at 8 bases. The germline V gene has CDR1 ENHRY and CDR2 SYGVKD. Trimming took 2 bases from V and 5 from J; bases not matched to a gene: 5. This CDR3 contains 16 residues. For the CDR3, the DNA is TGTGCCATCAGTGAGGGACAGGGACGGGATAATTCACCCCTCCACTTT. This gives the protein CAISEGQGRDNSPLHF.